This record concerns one T cell receptor (beta chain) sequence. Trimming stripped 7 bases from V and 0 bases from J, with 13 bases between. CDR1 and CDR2 from the germline V gene are LNHDA and SQIVND (reference sequence). This CDR3 has 15 amino acids. These data come from a study of blood T cell repertoires in COVID-19. The overall study: Acute-phase and convalescent COVID-19 samples originated in the United States, Italy and Spain. The analysed material was cDNA or gDNA that came from T cells, B-cell-depleted T cells, or PBMCs.

Profiled with immunoSEQ multiplex PCR; TCRdb holds only in-frame clones, not every one. The sample holds fewer than 85,000 clones; more than 65% are singletons and the top ten take 25% to 30%. V and J are TRBV19 and TRBJ1-5, with TRBD1 as a possible D gene (6 bases). The sequence derives from a woman of 80 years or more with active or convalescent COVID-19. The source material was peripheral blood. CDR3 residues: CASTLDSASNQPQHF. DNA of the CDR3: TGTGCCAGTACCCTGGACAGTGCTAGCAATCAGCCCCAGCATTTT.